The rows below give T cell receptor beta chains drawn from one sample of a study of CD4+ T cells in melanoma. Clones were read by immunoSEQ multiplex PCR, and TCRdb kept only the in-frame ones, dropping some. Of some 21,000 clones listed, roughly 82% are singletons. The sample taken for sequencing was cells from a culture (not recorded whether cultured in vitro). The source of these receptors is a human donor with melanoma. Both conserved end residues are part of each CDR3. The order of the fields is D gene, J gene, V gene, clone size, CDR3 protein, CDR3 DNA. The D gene is left open where the match is weak. Clone size is given for some rows only: seen once, a few or many times, or a class if the clone is expanded.

-	TRBJ2-2	TRBV28	-	CASTVGSTGELFF	TGTGCCAGCACGGTGGGTTCGACCGGGGAGCTGTTTTTT
-	TRBJ2-7	TRBV6-5	-	CASSTHSYEQYF	TGTGCCAGCAGTACACATTCCTACGAGCAGTACTTC
-	TRBJ1-6	TRBV9	-	CASSVLPSNSPLHF	TGTGCCAGCAGCGTTCTTCCCTCGAATTCACCCCTCCACTTT
TRBD2	TRBJ2-1	TRBV6-5	few	CASSYQRGAHNEQFF	TGTGCCAGCAGTTACCAGCGGGGGGCGCACAATGAGCAGTTCTTC
TRBD2	TRBJ2-2	TRBV12-5	once	CASGLVSLAGALRELFF	TGTGCTAGTGGTTTGGTATCCCTAGCGGGGGCCCTCAGGGAGCTGTTTTTT
-	TRBJ1-1	TRBV5-1	once	CASSTSGIMNTEAFF	TGCGCCAGCAGCACATCAGGGATAATGAACACTGAAGCTTTCTTT
TRBD1	TRBJ2-7	TRBV4-1	-	CASSPGGGQGLLIGSYEQYF	TGCGCCAGCAGCCCAGGGGGGGGACAGGGTCTATTGATCGGCTCCTACGAGCAGTACTTC
-	TRBJ1-3	TRBV18	few	CASSSDRSSGNTIYF	TGTGCCAGCTCATCTGACAGGAGCTCTGGAAACACCATATATTTT
TRBD1	TRBJ1-1	TRBV6-1	-	CASRTGGVSTEAFF	TGTGCCAGTCGAACAGGGGGAGTTTCGACTGAAGCTTTCTTT
TRBD1	TRBJ1-2	TRBV30	few	CASNKGRTGLGGYGYTF	TGTGCCTCGAATAAAGGCAGGACAGGGCTGGGGGGCTATGGCTACACCTTC
-	TRBJ2-6	TRBV5-1	-	CASRPVEGGLIGANVLTF	TGCGCCAGCAGGCCCGTGGAAGGCGGGTTGATTGGGGCCAACGTCCTGACTTTC
-	TRBJ1-2	TRBV6-1	-	CASSARVREGSSDF	TGTGCCAGCAGTGCCCGGGTCAGAGAGGGAAGCTCGGATTTC
-	TRBJ2-3	TRBV5-1	-	CASSLVGLTTSTDTQYF	TGCGCCAGCAGCTTGGTCGGCTTGACAACTAGCACAGATACGCAGTATTTT
-	TRBJ1-4	TRBV15	-	CATSRVTRLNEKLFF	TGTGCCACCAGCAGAGTTACACGACTCAATGAAAAACTGTTTTTT
TRBD2	TRBJ2-7	TRBV14	-	CASSLAGGTYEQYF	TGTGCCAGCAGCCTGGCGGGGGGGACCTACGAGCAGTACTTC
TRBD1	TRBJ1-2	TRBV18	-	CASSLARTGGSNYGGYTF	TGTGCCAGCTCACTCGCGAGAACAGGGGGCTCTAACTATGGCGGCTACACCTTC
-	TRBJ1-1	TRBV7-9	-	CASTPTGLSEAFF	TGTGCCAGCACCCCTACAGGTCTCTCTGAAGCTTTCTTT
TRBD1	TRBJ1-4	TRBV7-2	once	CASSLVQGAMEKLFF	TGTGCCAGCAGCTTAGTACAGGGGGCTATGGAAAAACTGTTTTTT
-	TRBJ1-1	TRBV7-3	-	CASSSTDSTEAFF	TGTGCCAGCAGCTCGACGGACAGTACTGAAGCTTTCTTT
TRBD1	TRBJ2-1	TRBV27	-	CASSPQGNRGPYNEQFF	TGTGCCAGCAGTCCACAGGGCAACAGGGGGCCGTACAATGAGCAGTTCTTC
-	TRBJ2-7	TRBV14	-	CASSQVLIYEQYF	TGTGCCAGCAGCCAAGTTTTAATCTACGAGCAGTACTTC
-	TRBJ1-1	TRBV9	-	CASSVGVGYTEAFF	TGTGCCAGCAGCGTAGGGGTCGGGTACACTGAAGCTTTCTTT
-	TRBJ1-1	TRBV18	few	CASSPGDTREAFF	TGTGCCAGCTCACCAGGTGACACCCGAGAAGCTTTCTTT
-	TRBJ1-5	TRBV15	-	CATSRGGVNQPQHF	TGTGCCACCAGCAGAGGTGGAGTGAATCAGCCCCAGCATTTT
-	TRBJ2-2	TRBV30	-	CAWSALRDTGELFF	TGTGCCTGGAGTGCCTTGAGGGACACCGGGGAGCTGTTTTTT
-	TRBJ1-1	TRBV2	-	CASSDGGEGAFF	TGTGCCAGCAGTGACGGGGGAGAAGGAGCTTTCTTT
TRBD1	TRBJ2-5	TRBV5-8	-	CASNFGQGAGETQYF	TGTGCCAGCAATTTCGGACAGGGGGCAGGAGAGACCCAGTACTTC
-	TRBJ2-3	TRBV29-1	-	CSVDIARNTPDTQYF	TGCAGCGTTGATATAGCCAGAAACACCCCAGATACGCAGTATTTT
TRBD1	TRBJ1-5	TRBV10-3	-	CAISETGAGQPQHF	TGTGCCATCAGCGAGACAGGGGCGGGTCAGCCCCAGCATTTT
TRBD1	TRBJ1-4	TRBV19	-	CASSIAAGRGSEKLFF	TGTGCCAGTAGTATAGCGGCGGGCAGGGGGAGTGAAAAACTGTTTTTT
-	TRBJ1-2	TRBV10-2	-	CASSERLGDYGYTF	TGCGCCAGCAGTGAGAGGCTAGGGGACTATGGCTACACCTTC
TRBD2	TRBJ2-7	TRBV19	-	CASSALRGGTYEQYF	TGTGCCAGTAGTGCGCTTCGGGGGGGGACCTACGAGCAGTACTTC
-	TRBJ1-3	TRBV2	-	CAREGTDTGNTIYF	TGTGCCAGGGAGGGCACGGACACTGGAAACACCATATATTTT
-	TRBJ2-2	TRBV18	-	CASRTPVHTGELFF	TGTGCCAGCCGTACCCCAGTCCACACCGGGGAGCTGTTTTTT
-	TRBJ1-3	TRBV4-1	-	CASRQTGGNTIYF	TGCGCCAGCAGGCAGACAGGCGGAAACACCATATATTTT
TRBD1	TRBJ1-3	TRBV27	-	CASGATGGYSGNTIYF	TGTGCCAGCGGGGCAACAGGGGGCTACTCTGGAAACACCATATATTTT
-	TRBJ2-6	TRBV5-1	once	CASSFWTADSLGANVLTF	TGCGCCAGCAGCTTTTGGACAGCAGATTCTTTGGGGGCCAACGTCCTGACTTTC
TRBD1	TRBJ1-6	TRBV14	few	CASSPLTGLDNSPLHF	TGTGCCAGCAGCCCGTTGACAGGGCTGGATAATTCACCCCTCCACTTT
TRBD1	TRBJ2-3	TRBV19	-	CASSIRGTETTDTQYF	TGTGCCAGTAGTATAAGGGGGACAGAAACCACAGATACGCAGTATTTT
TRBD2	TRBJ2-7	TRBV4-1	once	CASSQDRTSGGRSSYEQYF	TGCGCCAGCAGCCAAGATAGGACTAGCGGGGGGCGGAGCTCCTACGAGCAGTACTTC
-	TRBJ2-5	TRBV21-1	-	CASSKKRTRLAGTETQYF	TGTGCCAGCAGCAAAAAACGGACTCGGCTAGCGGGGACTGAGACCCAGTACTTC
-	TRBJ1-6	TRBV18	-	CASSPSAQGIQNSPLHF	TGTGCCAGCTCACCCTCCGCCCAGGGAATTCAGAATTCACCCCTCCACTTT
TRBD1	TRBJ2-7	TRBV6-5	-	CASSNPGQGLVKQYF	TGTGCCAGCAGTAATCCGGGACAGGGGCTTGTAAAGCAGTACTTC
-	TRBJ1-2	TRBV13	few	CASSSGGEPYGYTF	TGTGCCAGCAGCTCGGGGGGGGAACCCTATGGCTACACCTTC
-	TRBJ1-1	TRBV4-1	-	CASSRRMNTEAFF	TGCGCCAGCAGCCGAAGGATGAACACTGAAGCTTTCTTT
TRBD1	TRBJ2-2	TRBV10-2	medium-sized	CASGPDRSSFKDF	TGCGCCAGCGGCCCGGACAGGTCCTCTTTTAAGGATTTT
-	TRBJ2-6	TRBV27	once	CASTLQGPGANVLTF	TGTGCCAGCACCTTACAGGGTCCCGGGGCCAACGTCCTGACTTTC
-	TRBJ1-5	TRBV6-1	-	CASRVSGGNQPQHF	TGTGCCAGCAGGGTTAGTGGTGGCAATCAGCCCCAGCATTTT